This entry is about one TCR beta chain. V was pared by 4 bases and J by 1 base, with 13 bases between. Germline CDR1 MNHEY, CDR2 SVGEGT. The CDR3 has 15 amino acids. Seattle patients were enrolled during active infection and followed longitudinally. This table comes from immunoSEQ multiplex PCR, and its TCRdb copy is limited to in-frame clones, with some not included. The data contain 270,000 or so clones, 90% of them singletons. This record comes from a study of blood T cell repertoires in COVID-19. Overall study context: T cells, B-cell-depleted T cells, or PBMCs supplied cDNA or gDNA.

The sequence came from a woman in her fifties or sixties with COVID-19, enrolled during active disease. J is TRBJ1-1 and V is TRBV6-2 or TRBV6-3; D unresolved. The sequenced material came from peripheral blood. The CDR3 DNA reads TGTGCCAGCAGTTTCTTCCAGGCTGCGAACACTGAAGCTTTCTTT. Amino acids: CASSFFQAANTEAFF.